This paragraph covers one T cell receptor (beta chain) sequence. This record belongs to a study of T cells expressing NK-cell markers. The CDR3 is 15 residues long. Per germline, CDR1 ENHRY and CDR2 SYGVKD. TCRdb reprocessed the 5' RACE reads and stores each CDR3 protein as one record, lacking DNA. This sample's clone table lists some 460,000 distinct CDR3 sequences. This chain links TRBV10-3 with TRBJ1-2. The TCR originated in a woman aged 45-60 years in good health. The sequenced material came from blood T cells: a sorted CD56 or NKG2C T cell subset, CD4+ or CD8+ T cells, or bulk PBMC T cells (not recorded which). CDR3 loop: CAISGAAALIYGYTF.